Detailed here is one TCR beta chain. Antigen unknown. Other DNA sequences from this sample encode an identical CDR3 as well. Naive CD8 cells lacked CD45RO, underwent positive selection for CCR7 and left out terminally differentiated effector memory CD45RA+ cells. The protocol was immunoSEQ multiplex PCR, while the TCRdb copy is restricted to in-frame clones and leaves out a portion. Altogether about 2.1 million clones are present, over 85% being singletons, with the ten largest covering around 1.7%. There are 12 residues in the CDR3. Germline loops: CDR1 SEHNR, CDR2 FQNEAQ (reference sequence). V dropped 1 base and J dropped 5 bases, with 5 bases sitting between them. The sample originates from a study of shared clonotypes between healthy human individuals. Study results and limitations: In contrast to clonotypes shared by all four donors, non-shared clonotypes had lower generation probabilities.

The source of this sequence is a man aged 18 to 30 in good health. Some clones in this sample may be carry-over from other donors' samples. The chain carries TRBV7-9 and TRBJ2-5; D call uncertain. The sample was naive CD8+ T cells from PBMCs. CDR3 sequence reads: CASSLGSETQYF. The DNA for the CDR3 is TGTGCCAGCAGCTTAGGTTCGGAGACCCAGTACTTC.